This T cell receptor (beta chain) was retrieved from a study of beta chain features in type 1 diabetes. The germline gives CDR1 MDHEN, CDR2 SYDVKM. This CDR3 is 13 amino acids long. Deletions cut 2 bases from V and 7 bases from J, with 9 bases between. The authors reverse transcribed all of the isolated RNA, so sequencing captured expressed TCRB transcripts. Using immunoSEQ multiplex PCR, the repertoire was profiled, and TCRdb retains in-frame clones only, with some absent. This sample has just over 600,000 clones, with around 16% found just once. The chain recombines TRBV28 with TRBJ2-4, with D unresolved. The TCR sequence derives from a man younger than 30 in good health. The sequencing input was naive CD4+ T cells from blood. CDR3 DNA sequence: TGTGCCAGCAGTTTAGGTGGGCAGAACATTCAGTACTTC. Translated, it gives CASSLGGQNIQYF.